This T cell receptor beta chain comes out of a study of radiotherapy plus CTLA-4 blockade in lung cancer. Study-wide results and limits: Early blood T cell clone changes and increased post-radiation serum interferon-beta were reportedly the strongest response predictors. Tumor-derived TCR clones expanded in blood after radiotherapy plus ipilimumab.

Measured with immunoSEQ multiplex PCR; TCRdb has only the in-frame clones, and not every one. This sample has more than 80,000 clones, with around 85% found just once. Focal radiation with ipilimumab CTLA-4 blockade was given to patients with chemo-refractory metastatic non-small-cell lung cancer. Concerning this clone: Its matching antigen is unknown.

Source: peripheral blood, taken from a patient treated with radiotherapy plus ipilimumab. This receptor was obtained from a human donor with non-small cell lung cancer that progressed on radiotherapy plus ipilimumab. Some clones in this sample may be carry-over from other donors' samples.

CDR3 region: CASSSPSTGASYGYTF. CDR3 DNA sequence: TGTGCCAGCAGTTCGCCGTCGACAGGGGCCTCTTATGGCTACACCTTC. This rearrangement joins TRBV28 to TRBJ1-2; 8 bases are shared with TRBD1. CDR1 is MDHEN, CDR2 SYDVKM, per germline. V lost 4 bases and J lost 5; bases outside the gene matches: 12. The CDR3 extends over 16 amino acids.